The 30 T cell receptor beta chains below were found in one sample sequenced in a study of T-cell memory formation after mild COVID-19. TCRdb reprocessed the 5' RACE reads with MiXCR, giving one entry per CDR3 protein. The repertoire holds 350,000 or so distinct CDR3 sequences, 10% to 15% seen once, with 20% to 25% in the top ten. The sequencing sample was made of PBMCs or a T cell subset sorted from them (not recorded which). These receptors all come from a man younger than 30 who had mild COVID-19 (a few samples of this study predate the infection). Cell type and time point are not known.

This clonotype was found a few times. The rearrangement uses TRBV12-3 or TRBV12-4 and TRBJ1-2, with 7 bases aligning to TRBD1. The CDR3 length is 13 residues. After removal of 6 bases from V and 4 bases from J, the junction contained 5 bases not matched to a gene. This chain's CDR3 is CASSWDSPYGYTF. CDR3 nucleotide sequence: TGTGCCAGCAGCTGGGACAGTCCCTATGGCTACACCTTC.

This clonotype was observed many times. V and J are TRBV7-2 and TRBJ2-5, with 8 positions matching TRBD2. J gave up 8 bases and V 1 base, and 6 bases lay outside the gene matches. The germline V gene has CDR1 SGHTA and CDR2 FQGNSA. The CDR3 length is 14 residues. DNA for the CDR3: TGTGCCAGCAGCTTAGAGACGGGGGGGGAAACCCAGTACTTC. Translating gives CASSLETGGETQYF.

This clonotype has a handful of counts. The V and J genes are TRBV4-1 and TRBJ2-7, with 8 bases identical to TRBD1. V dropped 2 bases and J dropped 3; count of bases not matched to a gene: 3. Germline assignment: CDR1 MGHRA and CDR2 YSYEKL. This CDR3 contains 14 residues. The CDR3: CASSQRQGHYEQYF. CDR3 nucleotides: TGCGCCAGCAGCCAAAGACAGGGGCACTACGAGCAGTACTTC.

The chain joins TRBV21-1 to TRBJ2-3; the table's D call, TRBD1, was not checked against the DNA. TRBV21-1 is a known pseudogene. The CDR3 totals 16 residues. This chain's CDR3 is CASSKRAGAGADTQYF. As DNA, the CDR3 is TGTGCCAGCAGCAAACGAGCGGGGGCAGGGGCAGATACGCAGTATTTT.

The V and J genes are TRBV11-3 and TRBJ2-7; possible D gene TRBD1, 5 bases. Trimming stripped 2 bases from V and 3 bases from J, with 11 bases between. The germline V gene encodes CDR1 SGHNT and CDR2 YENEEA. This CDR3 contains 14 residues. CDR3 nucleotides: TGTGCCAGCAGCTTACCCGGACACGGCTACGAGCAGTACTTC. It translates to CASSLPGHGYEQYF.

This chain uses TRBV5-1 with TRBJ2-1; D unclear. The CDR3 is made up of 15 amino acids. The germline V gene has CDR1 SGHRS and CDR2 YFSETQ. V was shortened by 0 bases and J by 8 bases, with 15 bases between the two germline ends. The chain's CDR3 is CASSLAVLDKYEQFF. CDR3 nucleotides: TGCGCCAGCAGCTTGGCCGTGCTAGATAAATATGAGCAGTTCTTC.

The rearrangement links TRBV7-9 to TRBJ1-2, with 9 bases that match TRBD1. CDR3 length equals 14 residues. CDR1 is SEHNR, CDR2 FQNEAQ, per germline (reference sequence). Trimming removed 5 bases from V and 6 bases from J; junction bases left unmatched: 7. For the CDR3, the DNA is TGTGCCAGCAGCGCCGGGACAGGGACCCATGGCTACACCTTC. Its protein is CASSAGTGTHGYTF.

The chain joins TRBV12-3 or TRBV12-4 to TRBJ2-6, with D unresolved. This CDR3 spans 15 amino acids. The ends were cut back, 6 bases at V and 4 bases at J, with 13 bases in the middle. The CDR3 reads CASSSIRSGANVLTF. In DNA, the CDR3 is TGTGCCAGCAGCTCAATACGGTCCGGGGCCAACGTCCTGACTTTC.

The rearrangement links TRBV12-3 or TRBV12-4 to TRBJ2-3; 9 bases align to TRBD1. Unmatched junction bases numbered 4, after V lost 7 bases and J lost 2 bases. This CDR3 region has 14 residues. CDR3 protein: CASTGQGPTDTQYF. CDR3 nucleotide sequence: TGTGCCAGCACCGGACAGGGGCCCACAGATACGCAGTATTTT.

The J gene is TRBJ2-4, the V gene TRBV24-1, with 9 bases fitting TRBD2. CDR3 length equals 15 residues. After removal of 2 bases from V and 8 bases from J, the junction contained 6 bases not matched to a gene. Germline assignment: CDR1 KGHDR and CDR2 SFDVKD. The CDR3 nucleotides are TGTGCCACCAGTGATTCGGGGGCTAGCGGGGACATTCAGTACTTC. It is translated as CATSDSGASGDIQYF.

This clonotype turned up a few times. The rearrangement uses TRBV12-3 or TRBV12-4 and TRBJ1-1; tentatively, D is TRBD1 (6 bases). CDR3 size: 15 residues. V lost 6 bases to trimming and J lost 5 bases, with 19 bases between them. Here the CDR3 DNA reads TGTGCCAGCAGCCCCGGGACTAATAGGGGGACTGAAGCTTTCTTT. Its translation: CASSPGTNRGTEAFF.

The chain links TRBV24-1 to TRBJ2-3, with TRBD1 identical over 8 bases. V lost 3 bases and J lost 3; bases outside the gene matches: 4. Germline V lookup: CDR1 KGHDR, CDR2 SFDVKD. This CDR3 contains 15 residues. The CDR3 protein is CATSDRQGLTDTQYF. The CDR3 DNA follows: TGTGCCACCAGTGATCGACAGGGGCTAACAGATACGCAGTATTTT.

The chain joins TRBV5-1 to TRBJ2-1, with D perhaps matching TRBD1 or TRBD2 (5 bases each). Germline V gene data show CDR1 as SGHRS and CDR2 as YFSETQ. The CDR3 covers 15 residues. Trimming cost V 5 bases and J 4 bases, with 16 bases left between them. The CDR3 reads CASRSGPEGYNEQFF. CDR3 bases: TGCGCCAGCAGGTCGGGTCCCGAGGGGTACAATGAGCAGTTCTTC. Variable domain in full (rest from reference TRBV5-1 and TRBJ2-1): KAGVTQTPRYLIKTRGQQVTLSCSPISGHRSVSWYQQTPGQGLQFLFEYFSETQRNKGNFPGRFSGRQFSNSRSEMNVSTLELGDSALYLCASRSGPEGYNEQFFGPGTRLTVL.

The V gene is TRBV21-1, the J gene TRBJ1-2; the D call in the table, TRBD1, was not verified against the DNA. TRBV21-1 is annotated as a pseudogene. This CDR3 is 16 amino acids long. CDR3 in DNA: TGTGCCAGCAGCAAAGCGCGGGGGGCTCTGGGCTATGGCTACACCTTC. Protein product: CASSKARGALGYGYTF.

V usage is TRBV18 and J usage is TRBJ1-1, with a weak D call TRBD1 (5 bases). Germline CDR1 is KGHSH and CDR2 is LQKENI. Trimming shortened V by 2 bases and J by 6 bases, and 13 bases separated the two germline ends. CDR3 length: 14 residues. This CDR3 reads CASSPVGALAEAFF. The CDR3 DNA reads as TGTGCCAGCTCACCAGTAGGGGCCCTAGCTGAAGCTTTCTTT. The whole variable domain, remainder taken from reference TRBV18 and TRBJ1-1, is NAGVMQNPRHLVRRRGQEARLRCSPMKGHSHVYWYRQLPEEGLKFMVYLQKENIIDESGMPKERFSAEFPKEGPSILRIQQVVRGDSAAYFCASSPVGALAEAFFGQGTRLTVV.

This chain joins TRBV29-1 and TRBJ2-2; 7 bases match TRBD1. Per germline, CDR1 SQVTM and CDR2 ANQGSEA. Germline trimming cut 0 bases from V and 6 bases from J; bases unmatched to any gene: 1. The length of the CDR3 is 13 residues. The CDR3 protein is CSVEEDRAGELFF. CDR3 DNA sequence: TGCAGCGTTGAAGAAGACAGGGCCGGGGAGCTGTTTTTT.

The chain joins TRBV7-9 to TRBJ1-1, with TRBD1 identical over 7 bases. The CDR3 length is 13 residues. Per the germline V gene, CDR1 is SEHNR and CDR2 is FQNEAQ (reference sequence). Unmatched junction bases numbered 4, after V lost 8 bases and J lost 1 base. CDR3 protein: CASHPGGNTEAFF. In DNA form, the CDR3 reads TGTGCCAGCCACCCAGGGGGGAACACTGAAGCTTTCTTT.

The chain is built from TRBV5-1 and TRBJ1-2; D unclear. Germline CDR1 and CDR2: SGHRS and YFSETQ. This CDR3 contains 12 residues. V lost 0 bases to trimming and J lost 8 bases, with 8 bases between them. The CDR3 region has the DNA TGCGCCAGCAGCTTGGGTCCGGAGGGCTACACCTTC. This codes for CASSLGPEGYTF.

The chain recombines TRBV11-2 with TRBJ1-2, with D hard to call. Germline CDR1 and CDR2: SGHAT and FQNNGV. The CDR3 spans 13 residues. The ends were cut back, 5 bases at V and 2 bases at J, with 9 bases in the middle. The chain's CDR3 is CASSPLENYGYTF. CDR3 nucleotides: TGTGCCAGCAGCCCGTTAGAGAACTATGGCTACACCTTC.

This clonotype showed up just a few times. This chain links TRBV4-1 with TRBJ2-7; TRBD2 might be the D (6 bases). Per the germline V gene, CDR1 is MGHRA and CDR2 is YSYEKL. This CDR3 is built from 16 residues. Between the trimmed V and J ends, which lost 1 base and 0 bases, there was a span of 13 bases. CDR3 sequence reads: CASSQVFRDFSYEQYF. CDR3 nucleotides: TGCGCCAGCAGCCAAGTTTTCCGGGACTTCTCCTACGAGCAGTACTTC.

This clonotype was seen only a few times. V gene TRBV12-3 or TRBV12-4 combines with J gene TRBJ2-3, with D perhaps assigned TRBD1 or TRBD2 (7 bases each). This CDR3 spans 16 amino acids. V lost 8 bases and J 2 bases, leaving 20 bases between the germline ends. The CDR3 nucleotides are TGTGCCAGCGGGGGAGGGGGCGGAGGGGCCACAGATACGCAGTATTTT. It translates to CASGGGGGGATDTQYF.

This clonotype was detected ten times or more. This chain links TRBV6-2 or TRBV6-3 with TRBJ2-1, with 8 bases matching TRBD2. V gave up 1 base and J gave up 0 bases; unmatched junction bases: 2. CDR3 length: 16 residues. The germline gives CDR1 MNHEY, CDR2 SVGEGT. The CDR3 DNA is TGTGCCAGCAGTTACTTGCGGGGGGACTCCTACAATGAGCAGTTCTTC. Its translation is CASSYLRGDSYNEQFF.

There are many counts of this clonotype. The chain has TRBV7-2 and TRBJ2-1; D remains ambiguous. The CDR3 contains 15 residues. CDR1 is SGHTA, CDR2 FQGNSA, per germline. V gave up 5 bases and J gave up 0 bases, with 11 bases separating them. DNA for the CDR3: TGTGCCAGCAGCCCCCCGGGTCGCTCCTACAATGAGCAGTTCTTC. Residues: CASSPPGRSYNEQFF. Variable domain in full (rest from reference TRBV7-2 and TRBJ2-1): GAGVSQSPSNKVTEKGKDVELRCDPISGHTALYWYRQSLGQGLEFLIYFQGNSAPDKSGLPSDRFSAERTGGSVSTLTIQRTQQEDSAVYLCASSPPGRSYNEQFFGPGTRLTVL.

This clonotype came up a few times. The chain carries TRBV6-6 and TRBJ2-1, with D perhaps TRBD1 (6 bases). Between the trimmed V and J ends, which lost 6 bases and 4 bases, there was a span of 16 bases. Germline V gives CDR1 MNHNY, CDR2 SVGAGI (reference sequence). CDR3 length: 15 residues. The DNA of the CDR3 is TGTGCCAGCAGATTGGACAGCGGTGGGTACAATGAGCAGTTCTTC. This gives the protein CASRLDSGGYNEQFF.

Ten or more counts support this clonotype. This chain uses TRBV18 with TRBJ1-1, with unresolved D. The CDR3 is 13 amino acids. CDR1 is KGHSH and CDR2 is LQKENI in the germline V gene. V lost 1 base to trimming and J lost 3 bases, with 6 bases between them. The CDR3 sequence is CASSPQGDTEAFF. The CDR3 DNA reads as TGTGCCAGCTCACCACAGGGAGACACTGAAGCTTTCTTT.

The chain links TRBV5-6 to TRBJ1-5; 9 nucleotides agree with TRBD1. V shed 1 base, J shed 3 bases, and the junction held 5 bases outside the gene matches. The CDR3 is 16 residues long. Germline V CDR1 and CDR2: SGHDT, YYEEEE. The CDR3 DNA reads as TGTGCCAGCAGCTTGAGGGGACAGGGCTTCAATCAGCCCCAGCATTTT. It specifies CASSLRGQGFNQPQHF.

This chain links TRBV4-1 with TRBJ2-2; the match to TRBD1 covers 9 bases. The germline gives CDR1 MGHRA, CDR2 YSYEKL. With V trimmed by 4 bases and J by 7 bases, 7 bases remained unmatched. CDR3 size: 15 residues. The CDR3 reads CASSRYRTGDGELFF. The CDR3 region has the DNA TGCGCCAGCAGCCGCTACCGGACAGGGGACGGGGAGCTGTTTTTT.

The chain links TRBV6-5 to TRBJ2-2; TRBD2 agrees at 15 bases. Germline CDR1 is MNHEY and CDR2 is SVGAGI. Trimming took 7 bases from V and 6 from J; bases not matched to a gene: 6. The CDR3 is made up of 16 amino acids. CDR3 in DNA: TGTGCCAGCACTGGACTAGCGGGGGGGGTGTCCGGGGAGCTGTTTTTT. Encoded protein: CASTGLAGGVSGELFF.

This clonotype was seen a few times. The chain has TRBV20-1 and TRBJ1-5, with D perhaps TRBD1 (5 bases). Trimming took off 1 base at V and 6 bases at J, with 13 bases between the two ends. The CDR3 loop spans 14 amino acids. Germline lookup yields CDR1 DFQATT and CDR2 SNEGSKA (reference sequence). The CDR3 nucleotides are TGCAGTGCTAGAGTTCCGAGGGGTGGTCAGCCCCAGCATTTT. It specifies CSARVPRGGQPQHF.

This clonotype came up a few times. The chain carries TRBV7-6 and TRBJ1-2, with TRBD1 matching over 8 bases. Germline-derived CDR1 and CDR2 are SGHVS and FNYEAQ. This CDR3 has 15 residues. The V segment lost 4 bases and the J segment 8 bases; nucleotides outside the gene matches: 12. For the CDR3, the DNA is TGTGCCAGCAGCTCCTGGACAGGGAAGGTTCACGGCTACACCTTC. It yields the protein CASSSWTGKVHGYTF.